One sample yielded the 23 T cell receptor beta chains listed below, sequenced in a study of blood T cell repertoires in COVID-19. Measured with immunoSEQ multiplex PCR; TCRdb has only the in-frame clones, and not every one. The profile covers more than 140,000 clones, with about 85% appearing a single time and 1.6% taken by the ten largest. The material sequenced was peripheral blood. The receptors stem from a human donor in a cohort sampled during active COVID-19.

CDR3 in amino acids: CSTLSGAKTQYF. As DNA, the CDR3 is TGCAGCACACTTAGCGGGGCCAAGACGCAGTATTTT. This chain uses TRBV29-1 with TRBJ2-3, with TRBD2 matching 8 bases. The V segment lost 8 bases and the J segment 9 bases; nucleotides outside the gene matches: 10. Germline CDR1 is SQVTM and CDR2 is ANQGSEA. The CDR3 covers 12 residues.

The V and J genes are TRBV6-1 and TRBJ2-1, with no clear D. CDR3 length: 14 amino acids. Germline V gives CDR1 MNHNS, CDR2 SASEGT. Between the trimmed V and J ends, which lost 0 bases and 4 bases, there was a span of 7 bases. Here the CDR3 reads CASSEARSYNEQFF. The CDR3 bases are TGTGCCAGCAGTGAAGCGCGGTCTTACAATGAGCAGTTCTTC.

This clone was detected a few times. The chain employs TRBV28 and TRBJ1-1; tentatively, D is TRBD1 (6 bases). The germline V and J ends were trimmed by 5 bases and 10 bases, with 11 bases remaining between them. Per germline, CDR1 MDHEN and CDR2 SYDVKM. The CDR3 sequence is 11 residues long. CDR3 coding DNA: TGTGCCAGCAGTACTACAGGGACAGCTTTCTTT. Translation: CASSTTGTAFF.

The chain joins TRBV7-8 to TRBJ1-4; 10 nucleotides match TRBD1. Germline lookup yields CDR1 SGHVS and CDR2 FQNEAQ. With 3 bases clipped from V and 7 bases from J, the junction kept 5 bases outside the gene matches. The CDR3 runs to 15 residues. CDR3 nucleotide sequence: TGTGCCAGCAGCTTCGACAGGGGGCAAGTTGAAAAACTGTTTTTT. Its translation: CASSFDRGQVEKLFF.

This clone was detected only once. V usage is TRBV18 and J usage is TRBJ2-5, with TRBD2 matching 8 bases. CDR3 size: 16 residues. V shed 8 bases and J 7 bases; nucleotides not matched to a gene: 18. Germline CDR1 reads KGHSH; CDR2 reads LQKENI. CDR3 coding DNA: TGTGCCAGCGTGGACGGTAGCGGGACCCTCTTGGGGACCCAGTACTTC. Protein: CASVDGSGTLLGTQYF.

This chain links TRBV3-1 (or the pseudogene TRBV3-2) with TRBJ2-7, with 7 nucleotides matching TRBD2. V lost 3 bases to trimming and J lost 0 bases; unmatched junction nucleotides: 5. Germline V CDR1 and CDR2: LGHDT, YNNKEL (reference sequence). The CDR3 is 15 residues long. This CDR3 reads CASSHLRETSYEQYF. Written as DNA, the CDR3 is TGTGCCAGCAGCCATTTGCGGGAGACCTCCTACGAGCAGTACTTC.

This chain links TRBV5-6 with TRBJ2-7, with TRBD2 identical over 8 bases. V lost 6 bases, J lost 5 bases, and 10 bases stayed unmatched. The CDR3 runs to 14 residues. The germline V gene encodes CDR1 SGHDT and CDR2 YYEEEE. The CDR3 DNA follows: TGTGCCAGCACCCTGGGCGGGAGGTTCGACGAGCAGTACTTC. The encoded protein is CASTLGGRFDEQYF.

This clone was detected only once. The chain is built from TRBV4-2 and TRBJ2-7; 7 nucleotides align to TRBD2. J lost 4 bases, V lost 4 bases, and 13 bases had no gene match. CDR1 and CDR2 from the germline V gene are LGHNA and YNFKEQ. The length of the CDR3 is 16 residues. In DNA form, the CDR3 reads TGTGCCAGCAGCCTGAGACTCGGGGGGAGTGGATACGAGCAGTACTTC. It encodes CASSLRLGGSGYEQYF.

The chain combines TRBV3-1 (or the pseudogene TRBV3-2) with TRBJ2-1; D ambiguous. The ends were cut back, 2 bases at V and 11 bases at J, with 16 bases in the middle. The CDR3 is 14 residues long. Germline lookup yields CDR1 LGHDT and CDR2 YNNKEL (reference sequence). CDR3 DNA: TGTGCCAGCAGCCAAAGCCCGGGTGTACTGCAGCAGTTCTTC. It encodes CASSQSPGVLQQFF.

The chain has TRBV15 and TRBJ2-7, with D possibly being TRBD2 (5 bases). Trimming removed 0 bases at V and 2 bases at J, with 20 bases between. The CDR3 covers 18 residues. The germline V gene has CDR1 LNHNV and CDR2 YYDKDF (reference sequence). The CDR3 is CATSRDLSYGGPPYEQYF. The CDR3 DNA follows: TGTGCCACCAGCAGAGACCTCTCCTATGGCGGGCCCCCCTACGAGCAGTACTTC.

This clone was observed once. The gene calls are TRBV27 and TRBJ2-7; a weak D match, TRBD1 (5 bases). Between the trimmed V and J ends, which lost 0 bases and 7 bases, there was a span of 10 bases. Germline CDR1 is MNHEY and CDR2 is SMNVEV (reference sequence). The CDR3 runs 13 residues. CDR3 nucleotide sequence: TGTGCCAGCAGTTTATCGCCCTGGACAGAGCAGTACTTC. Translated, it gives CASSLSPWTEQYF.

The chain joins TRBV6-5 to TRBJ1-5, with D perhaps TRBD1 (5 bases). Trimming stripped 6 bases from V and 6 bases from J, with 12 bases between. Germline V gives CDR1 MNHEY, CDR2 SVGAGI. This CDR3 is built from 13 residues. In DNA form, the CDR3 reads TGTGCCAGCAGGGGGGGTCTCGGTCAGCCCCAGCATTTT. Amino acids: CASRGGLGQPQHF.

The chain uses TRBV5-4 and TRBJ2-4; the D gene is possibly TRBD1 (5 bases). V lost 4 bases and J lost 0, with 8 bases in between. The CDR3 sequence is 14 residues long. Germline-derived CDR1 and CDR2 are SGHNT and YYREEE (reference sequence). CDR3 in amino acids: CASSPQGAKNIQYF. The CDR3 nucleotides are TGTGCCAGCAGCCCGCAGGGAGCCAAAAACATTCAGTACTTC.

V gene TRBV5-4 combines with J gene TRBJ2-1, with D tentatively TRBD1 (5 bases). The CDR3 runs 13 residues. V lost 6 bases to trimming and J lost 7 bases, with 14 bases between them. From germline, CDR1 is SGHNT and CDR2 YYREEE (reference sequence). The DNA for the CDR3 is TGTGCCAGCAAAGGGGTCCTGGGGAATGAGCAGTTCTTC. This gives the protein CASKGVLGNEQFF.

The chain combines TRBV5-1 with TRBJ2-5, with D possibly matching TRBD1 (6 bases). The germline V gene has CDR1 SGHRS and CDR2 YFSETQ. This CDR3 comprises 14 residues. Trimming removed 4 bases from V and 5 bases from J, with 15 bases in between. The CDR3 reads CASSLLGAQETQYF. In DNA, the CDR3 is TGCGCCAGCAGCCTTCTGGGGGCGCAGGAGACCCAGTACTTC.

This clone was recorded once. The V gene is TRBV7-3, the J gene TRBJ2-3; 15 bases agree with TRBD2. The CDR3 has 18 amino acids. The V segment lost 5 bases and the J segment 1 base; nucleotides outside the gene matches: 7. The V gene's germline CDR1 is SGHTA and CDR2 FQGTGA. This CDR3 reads CASSQGLAGGWGTDTQYF. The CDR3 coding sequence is TGTGCCAGCAGCCAAGGACTAGCGGGAGGGTGGGGCACAGATACGCAGTATTTT.

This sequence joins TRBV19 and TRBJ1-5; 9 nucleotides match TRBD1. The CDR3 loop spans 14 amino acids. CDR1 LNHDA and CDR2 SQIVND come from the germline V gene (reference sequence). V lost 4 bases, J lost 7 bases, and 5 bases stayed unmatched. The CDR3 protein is CASSNRGREQPQHF. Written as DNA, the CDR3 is TGTGCCAGTAGTAACAGGGGGCGCGAGCAGCCCCAGCATTTT.

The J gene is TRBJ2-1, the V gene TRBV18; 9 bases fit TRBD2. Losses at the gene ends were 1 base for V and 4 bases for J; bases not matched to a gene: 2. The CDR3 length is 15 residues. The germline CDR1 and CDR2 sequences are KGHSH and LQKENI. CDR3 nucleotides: TGTGCCAGCTCACCACTTAGCGGGAGATACAATGAGCAGTTCTTC. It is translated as CASSPLSGRYNEQFF.

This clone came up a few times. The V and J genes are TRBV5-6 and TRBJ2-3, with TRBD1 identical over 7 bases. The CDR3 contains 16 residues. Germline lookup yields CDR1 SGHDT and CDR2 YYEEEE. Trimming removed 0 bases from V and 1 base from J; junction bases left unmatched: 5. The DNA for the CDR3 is TGTGCCAGCAGCTTGGCGGGACAGCCTCGCACAGATACGCAGTATTTT. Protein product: CASSLAGQPRTDTQYF.

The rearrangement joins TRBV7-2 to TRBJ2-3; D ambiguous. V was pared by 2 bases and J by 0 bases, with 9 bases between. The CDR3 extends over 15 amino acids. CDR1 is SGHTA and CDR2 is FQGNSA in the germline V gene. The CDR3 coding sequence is TGTGCCAGCAGCTTATGGGCCTCTAGCACAGATACGCAGTATTTT. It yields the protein CASSLWASSTDTQYF.

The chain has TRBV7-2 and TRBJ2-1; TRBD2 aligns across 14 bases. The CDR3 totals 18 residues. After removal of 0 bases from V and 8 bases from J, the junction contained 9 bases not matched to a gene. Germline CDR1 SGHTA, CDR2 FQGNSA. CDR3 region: CASSLAGTSGSAGYEQFF. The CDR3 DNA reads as TGTGCCAGCAGCTTAGCCGGGACTAGCGGGAGCGCGGGGTATGAGCAGTTCTTC.

For the CDR3, the DNA is TGTGCCTGGAGAGCTTCCGGGACAGGCGAAGCTTTCTTT. Encoded protein: CAWRASGTGEAFF. The chain combines TRBV30 with TRBJ1-1; 8 bases fit TRBD1. Germline CDR1 and CDR2: GTSNPN and SVGIG (reference sequence). Trimming took 3 bases from V and 8 from J; bases not matched to a gene: 8. The CDR3 covers 13 residues.

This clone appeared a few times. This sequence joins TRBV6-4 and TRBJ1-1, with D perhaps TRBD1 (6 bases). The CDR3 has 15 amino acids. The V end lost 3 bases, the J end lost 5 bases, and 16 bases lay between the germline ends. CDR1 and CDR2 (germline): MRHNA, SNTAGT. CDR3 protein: CASSERPGRGTEAFF. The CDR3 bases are TGTGCCAGCAGTGAGCGGCCGGGGAGGGGGACTGAAGCTTTCTTT.